The T cell receptor beta chain described here comes from a study of shared clonotypes between healthy human individuals. Trimming left V 6 bases short and J 5 bases short, with 13 bases between. Germline V CDR1 and CDR2: MNHEY, SMNVEV (reference sequence). The CDR3 is 14 amino acids. Researchers divided each subset's genomic DNA evenly across several immunoSEQ plates. Sequenced by immunoSEQ multiplex PCR; TCRdb stores in-frame clones only, minus some. Altogether around 1 million clones are present, 76% being singletons, with the ten largest covering approximately 1.5%. Source material: memory CD4+ T cells sorted from blood. Subset meaning: CD45RA-negative fraction. This chain connects TRBV27 to TRBJ1-4, with no clear D. This sequence was found in a man aged 18 to 29 in good health. The CDR3 nucleotides are TGTGCCAGCAGGGGGTTCCCTCAAAATGAAAAACTGTTTTTT. Protein: CASRGFPQNEKLFF.